The entry that follows covers one T cell receptor (beta chain) sequence. CDR1 is SNHLY and CDR2 is FYNNEI in the germline V gene. The V end was cut by 7 bases, the J end by 1 base, with 13 bases between. The CDR3 is 15 residues long. Libraries were prepared by immunoSEQ multiplex PCR; TCRdb keeps only in-frame clonotypes and omits some of them. Of hundreds of thousands of clones listed, about nine tenths are singletons. The sample is drawn from a study of blood T cell repertoires in COVID-19. This chain joins TRBV2 and TRBJ1-4, with D possibly TRBD1 on 6 matching bases. The sequenced material came from PBMCs or T cells enriched from blood (not recorded which). This sequence originates from a woman aged 55-69 years who had recovered from COVID-19. CDR3 region: CASTEGGLTNEKLFF. Written as DNA, the CDR3 is TGTGCCAGCACCGAGGGGGGGCTAACTAATGAAAAACTGTTTTTT.